The 14 T cell receptor beta chains given below trace back to one sample, sequenced in a study of blood T cell repertoires in COVID-19. Clones were sequenced by immunoSEQ multiplex PCR, and TCRdb holds only the in-frame ones, with some missing. Of some 290,000 clones detected, roughly 86% appear once; the ten largest clones hold around 11%. Source material: peripheral blood. The receptor source for this set is a woman between 25 and 40 years old with COVID-19, enrolled during active disease.

The rearrangement links TRBV24-1 to TRBJ2-3; 9 bases line up with TRBD1. This CDR3 is built from 19 residues. Germline V gives CDR1 KGHDR, CDR2 SFDVKD. V trimming: 4 bases; J trimming: 2 bases; junction bases outside the gene matches: 15. This chain's CDR3 is CATSEPNKPGQGYTDTQYF. The DNA of the CDR3 is TGTGCCACCAGTGAGCCTAATAAACCGGGACAGGGATACACAGATACGCAGTATTTT.

The V and J genes are TRBV4-1 and TRBJ2-3; 8 nucleotides align to TRBD2. The length of the CDR3 is 16 residues. The ends lost 0 bases at V and 4 bases at J; junction bases unmatched: 6. Germline values: CDR1 MGHRA, CDR2 YSYEKL. The CDR3 DNA is TGCGCCAGCAGCCAAGATCGAAGCGGGAGCGCAGATACGCAGTATTTT. Its protein product is CASSQDRSGSADTQYF.

This chain uses TRBV11-3 with TRBJ2-3, with TRBD2 matching 8 bases. CDR1 is SGHNT, CDR2 YENEEA, per germline. CDR3 length: 16 residues. The J segment lost 5 bases and the V segment lost 1 base, leaving 8 bases of the junction unmatched. Here the CDR3 reads CASSLGTAGEGDTQYF. CDR3 bases: TGTGCCAGCAGCTTAGGAACAGCGGGAGAGGGAGATACGCAGTATTTT.

The gene calls are TRBV4-1 and TRBJ1-5; D is possibly TRBD1 (5 bases). Deletions cut 0 bases from V and 4 bases from J, with 19 bases between. This CDR3 has 18 residues. Germline lookup yields CDR1 MGHRA and CDR2 YSYEKL. In nucleotides, the CDR3 is TGCGCCAGCAGCCAAGATTCGAGGCAGGGTGGGAAAAATCAGCCCCAGCATTTT. It codes for CASSQDSRQGGKNQPQHF.

V usage is TRBV28 and J usage is TRBJ1-1; D remains ambiguous. Germline CDR1 and CDR2: MDHEN and SYDVKM. The CDR3 covers 11 residues. Trimming shortened V by 8 bases and J by 8 bases, and 12 bases separated the two germline ends. Here the CDR3 reads CASLVRREAFF. DNA of the CDR3: TGTGCCAGCTTAGTAAGGAGGGAAGCTTTCTTT.

Regarding this clone: An end of the junction does not agree with germline; a read error may underlie this. The chain couples TRBV30 to TRBJ1-3; 7 bases map to TRBD1. The germline CDR1 and CDR2 sequences are GTSNPN and SVGIG (reference sequence). The CDR3 loop spans 15 amino acids. This chain's CDR3 is CAWSVKGGSGNTIYF. In DNA, the CDR3 is TGTGCCTGGAGTGTAAAAGGGGGCTCTGGGAACACCATATATTTT.

The chain carries TRBV28 and TRBJ2-1; TRBD1 matches 12 bases. Germline loops: CDR1 MDHEN, CDR2 SYDVKM. After removal of 7 bases from V and 5 bases from J, the junction contained 6 bases not matched to a gene. The CDR3 is made up of 15 amino acids. The CDR3 DNA reads as TGTGCCAGCACCCCCCGGGACAGGGGGCACAATGAGCAGTTCTTC. Translation gives CASTPRDRGHNEQFF.

In this sample, this clone turned up a few times. The V and J genes are TRBV6-6 and TRBJ1-5, with a tentative D call TRBD1 (5 bases). The CDR3 has 15 amino acids. Germline V lookup: CDR1 MNHNY, CDR2 SVGAGI (reference sequence). Trimming removed 2 bases at V and 7 bases at J, with 15 bases between. The CDR3, as DNA: TGTGCCAGCAGTTACCCGCCCGGGGGGGGACAGCCCCAGCATTTT. This encodes CASSYPPGGGQPQHF.

The gene calls are TRBV5-1 and TRBJ2-7; 9 positions agree with TRBD2. CDR1 is SGHRS, CDR2 YFSETQ, per germline. The CDR3 is 18 amino acids. Trimming cost V 3 bases and J 1 base; bases outside gene matches: 14. The CDR3 DNA follows: TGCGCCAGCAGCTCCCTCCTAGCGGGGAGGATAGGGTCCTACGAGCAGTACTTC. Amino acids: CASSSLLAGRIGSYEQYF.

V usage is TRBV3-1 (or the pseudogene TRBV3-2) and J usage is TRBJ2-1; 9 nucleotides match TRBD2. Germline V gene sequence: CDR1 LGHDT, CDR2 YNNKEL (reference sequence). The V and J ends lost 5 bases and 2 bases, in that order; junction bases with no gene match: 4. This CDR3 is built from 15 residues. CDR3 in amino acids: CASSKLAGPYNEQFF. The CDR3 coding sequence is TGTGCCAGCAGCAAACTAGCGGGCCCCTACAATGAGCAGTTCTTC.

This clone was detected once. The chain has TRBV6-1 and TRBJ1-2; 8 bases fit TRBD1. This CDR3 contains 17 residues. After removal of 0 bases from V and 4 bases from J, the junction contained 10 bases not matched to a gene. Germline lookup yields CDR1 MNHNS and CDR2 SASEGT. The CDR3 DNA sequence: TGTGCCAGCAGTGAAGCATCAGGCGCAGGGGGCGGCTATGGCTACACCTTC. Amino acid sequence: CASSEASGAGGGYGYTF.

The chain employs TRBV28 and TRBJ2-7; D possibly corresponds to TRBD2 (6 bases). V was pared by 5 bases and J by 0 bases, with 14 bases between. Germline assignment: CDR1 MDHEN and CDR2 SYDVKM. The length of the CDR3 is 15 residues. The CDR3 nucleotides are TGTGCCAGCAGTGGGAGGAGGGCGAGCTCCTACGAGCAGTACTTC. Translation: CASSGRRASSYEQYF.

CDR3 residues: CASSLASNEQFF. CDR3 DNA sequence: TGTGCCAGCAGCTTAGCTTCCAATGAGCAGTTCTTC. The chain joins TRBV11-2 to TRBJ2-1; D remains unclear. Between the trimmed V and J ends, which lost 1 base and 6 bases, there was a span of 4 bases. Germline CDR1 SGHAT, CDR2 FQNNGV. The CDR3 is 12 residues long.

The J gene is TRBJ1-6, the V gene TRBV6-5, with a weak D call TRBD1 (5 bases). This CDR3 has 15 amino acids. Deletions cut 5 bases from V and 0 bases from J, with 8 bases between. The germline CDR1 and CDR2 sequences are MNHEY and SVGAGI. In DNA form, the CDR3 reads TGTGCCAGCAGTACCCAGGGCTCCTATAATTCACCCCTCCACTTT. Translated, it gives CASSTQGSYNSPLHF.